This section outlines one T cell receptor beta chain sequence together with its context. Its antigen is currently unknown. Mismatch with germline at one junction end may stem from a read error. Germline V gene lookup returns CDR1 SQVTM and CDR2 ANQGSEA. CDR3 length: 15 amino acids. These data originate in a study of blood T cells in healthy people across ages. The overall study: About one barcoded beta molecule per two T cells came from capture by template switching.

General observations from the study: Changes seen in expanded clonotypes were possibly confounded by donor CMV status left unknown. A greater number of naive CD4+ cells and higher diversity distinguished long-lived donors from aged donors.

Next came a second PCR, run for about 6 to 12 cycles, which used a sample-barcoded 5' primer along with a J-beta primer mix. TCRdb passed the 5' RACE reads through MiXCR, listing each CDR3 protein once. The sample yields about 580,000 distinct CDR3 sequences, around 48% seen once. V is TRBV29-1 and J is TRBJ2-5; 10 bases agree with TRBD2. The sample was blood. This receptor was identified in a man aged 80 or over in good health. CDR3 nucleotides: TGCAGTGTTGAAGGCAGCGGGGGGGTGATGGATGAGCAGTACTTC. Translated, it gives CSVEGSGGVMDEQYF.